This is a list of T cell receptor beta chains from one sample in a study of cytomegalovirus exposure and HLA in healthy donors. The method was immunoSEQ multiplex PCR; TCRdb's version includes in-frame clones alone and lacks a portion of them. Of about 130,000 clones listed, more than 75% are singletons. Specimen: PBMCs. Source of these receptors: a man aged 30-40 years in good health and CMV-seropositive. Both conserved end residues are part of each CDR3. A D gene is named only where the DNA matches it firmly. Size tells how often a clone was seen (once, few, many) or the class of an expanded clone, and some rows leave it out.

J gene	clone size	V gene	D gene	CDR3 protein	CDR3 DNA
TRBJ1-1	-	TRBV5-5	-	CASSLRSRMNTEAFF	TGTGCCAGCAGCCTTCGGAGTAGGATGAACACTGAAGCTTTCTTT
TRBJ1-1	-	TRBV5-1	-	CASTFWVGPILSGIGVRAFF	TGCGCCAGCACCTTCTGGGTAGGGCCCATTCTTTCGGGAATTGGGGTGCGAGCTTTCTTT
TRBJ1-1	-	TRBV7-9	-	CASSSRTGVETEAFF	TGTGCCAGCAGCTCAAGAACCGGAGTCGAGACTGAAGCTTTCTTT
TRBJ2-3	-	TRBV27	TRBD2	CASSSGTSNTQYF	TGTGCCAGCAGTTCCGGGACTAGCAATACGCAGTATTTT
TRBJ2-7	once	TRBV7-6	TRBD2	CASSLFAGGPQYEQYF	TGTGCCAGCAGCTTATTCGCGGGAGGGCCGCAGTACGAGCAGTACTTC
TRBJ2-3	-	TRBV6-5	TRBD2	CASTKREHPDTQYF	TGTGCCAGCACCAAGCGGGAGCACCCAGATACGCAGTATTTT
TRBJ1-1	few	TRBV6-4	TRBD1	CASSATGTTEAFF	TGTGCCAGCAGTGCGACAGGGACCACTGAAGCTTTCTTT
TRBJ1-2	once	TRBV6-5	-	CASRDSGRGSYGYTF	TGTGCCAGCAGAGACTCAGGGAGGGGTAGCTATGGCTACACCTTC
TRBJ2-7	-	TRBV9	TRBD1	CASSVVGTGVHEQYF	TGTGCCAGCAGCGTAGTGGGGACAGGGGTCCACGAGCAGTACTTC
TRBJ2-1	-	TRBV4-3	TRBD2	CASSRNAGRTSGRSSYNEQFF	TGCGCCAGCAGCCGAAATGCAGGCCGCACTAGCGGGAGAAGCTCCTACAATGAGCAGTTCTTC
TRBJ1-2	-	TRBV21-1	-	CASRQVCYGYTF	TGTGCCAGCCGACAGGTTTGCTATGGCTACACCTTC
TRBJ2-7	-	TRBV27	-	CASSLRGSYEQYF	TGTGCCAGCAGTTTAAGAGGCTCCTACGAGCAGTACTTC
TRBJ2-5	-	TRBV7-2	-	CASSPADWETQYF	TGTGCCAGCAGCCCCGCGGATTGGGAGACCCAGTACTTC
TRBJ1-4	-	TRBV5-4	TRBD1	CASSSGTVNEKLFF	TGTGCCAGCAGCTCAGGGACAGTAAATGAAAAACTGTTTTTT
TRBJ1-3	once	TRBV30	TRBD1	CAWTGGINTIYF	TGTGCCTGGACAGGGGGCATAAACACCATATATTTT
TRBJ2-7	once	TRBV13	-	CASSPRQELYYEQYF	TGTGCCAGCAGCCCAAGACAGGAACTTTACTACGAGCAGTACTTC
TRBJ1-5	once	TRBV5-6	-	CASRIQGAGQPQHF	TGTGCCAGCAGAATACAGGGCGCAGGGCAGCCCCAGCATTTT
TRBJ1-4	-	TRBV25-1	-	CASSRAIGGEKLFF	TGTGCCAGCAGTCGGGCCATAGGGGGTGAAAAACTGTTTTTT
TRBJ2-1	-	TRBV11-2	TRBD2	CASSLEAAGGRNEQFF	TGTGCCAGCAGCTTAGAGGCCGCGGGAGGGCGCAATGAGCAGTTCTTC
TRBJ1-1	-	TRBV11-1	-	CASSRLMTQTGIAFF	TGTGCCAGCAGCCGCCTCATGACTCAGACAGGTATCGCTTTCTTT
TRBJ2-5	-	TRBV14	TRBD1	CASSQHRGTAETQYF	TGTGCCAGCAGCCAACACAGGGGAACGGCCGAGACCCAGTACTTC
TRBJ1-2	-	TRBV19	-	CASCLNRGSEEGYTF	TGTGCCAGCTGCCTAAACCGGGGGTCTGAAGAGGGCTACACCTTC
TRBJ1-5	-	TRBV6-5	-	CASGHQPQHF	TGTGCCAGTGGGCATCAGCCCCAGCATTTT
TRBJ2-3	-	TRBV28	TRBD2	CASSHASGRSSTDTQYF	TGTGCCAGCAGTCACGCTAGCGGGAGGTCTAGCACAGATACGCAGTATTTT
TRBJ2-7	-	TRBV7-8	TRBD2	CASSLPGLAFYEQYF	TGTGCCAGCAGCCTGCCGGGACTAGCTTTCTACGAGCAGTACTTC
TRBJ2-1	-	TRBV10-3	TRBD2	CAISVLAGGDEQFF	TGTGCCATCAGTGTGCTAGCGGGAGGCGATGAGCAGTTCTTC
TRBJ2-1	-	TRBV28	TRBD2	CATRLAGVVEQFF	TGTGCCACCCGGCTAGCGGGAGTAGTTGAGCAGTTCTTC
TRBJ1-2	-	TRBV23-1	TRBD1	CASTGTGPYGYTF	TGCGCCAGCACCGGGACAGGGCCTTATGGCTACACCTTC
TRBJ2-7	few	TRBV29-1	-	CSVSPGFPSYEQYF	TGCAGCGTTTCCCCGGGTTTTCCGTCCTACGAGCAGTACTTC
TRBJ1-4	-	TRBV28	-	CASSSTPGSQKLFF	TGTGCCAGCAGTTCGACACCGGGGAGCCAAAAACTGTTTTTT
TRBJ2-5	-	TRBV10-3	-	CAIPHGAGETQYF	TGTGCCATCCCACACGGGGCGGGGGAGACCCAGTACTTC
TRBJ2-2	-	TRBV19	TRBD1	CASSRDRTNTGELFF	TGTGCCAGTAGTAGGGACAGGACGAACACCGGGGAGCTGTTTTTT
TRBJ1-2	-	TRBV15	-	CATSRDRSRYTF	TGTGCCACCAGCAGAGATCGGAGTCGCTACACCTTC
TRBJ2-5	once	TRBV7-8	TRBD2	CASSLGGGSGETQYF	TGTGCCAGCAGCTTAGGGGGCGGGAGTGGGGAGACCCAGTACTTC
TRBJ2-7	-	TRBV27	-	CASSRAGGSYEQYF	TGTGCCAGCAGTCGGGCAGGGGGGTCCTACGAGCAGTACTTC
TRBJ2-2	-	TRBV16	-	CASSQGQGLGELFF	TGTGCCAGCAGCCAAGGCCAGGGGCTCGGGGAGCTGTTTTTT
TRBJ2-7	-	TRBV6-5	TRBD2	CASTKAGSIYEQYF	TGTGCCAGCACCAAAGCGGGATCGATCTACGAGCAGTACTTC
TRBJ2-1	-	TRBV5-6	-	CASSPAGARSYNEQFF	TGTGCCAGCAGCCCGGCAGGGGCCCGGAGTTACAATGAGCAGTTCTTC
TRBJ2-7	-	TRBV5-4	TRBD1	CASHDRDYEQYF	TGTGCCAGCCACGACAGGGACTACGAGCAGTACTTC
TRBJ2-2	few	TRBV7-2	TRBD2	CASSQLAGEAAGELFF	TGTGCCAGCAGCCAACTAGCGGGAGAAGCGGCCGGGGAGCTGTTTTTT
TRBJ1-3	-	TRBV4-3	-	CASSQVFGEVGTGNTIYF	TGCGCCAGCAGCCAAGTGTTTGGGGAGGTGGGGACTGGAAACACCATATATTTT
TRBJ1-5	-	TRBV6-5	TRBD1	CASSYSPDRGNQPQHF	TGTGCCAGCAGTTATTCCCCGGACAGGGGAAACCAGCCCCAGCATTTT
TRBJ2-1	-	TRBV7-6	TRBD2	CASSQGLAGDNEQFF	TGTGCCAGCAGCCAGGGACTAGCGGGAGATAATGAGCAGTTCTTC
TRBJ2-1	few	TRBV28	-	CASTEARNEQFF	TGTGCCAGCACGGAAGCGCGGAATGAGCAGTTCTTC
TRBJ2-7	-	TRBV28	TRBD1	CASSGRQGPPEQYF	TGTGCCAGCAGTGGTCGACAGGGGCCACCCGAGCAGTACTTC
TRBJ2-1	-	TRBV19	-	CASSIGLYNEQFF	TGTGCCAGTAGTATAGGTCTCTACAATGAGCAGTTCTTC
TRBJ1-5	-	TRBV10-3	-	CAISEQFGNQPQHF	TGTGCCATCAGTGAGCAGTTTGGCAATCAGCCCCAGCATTTT
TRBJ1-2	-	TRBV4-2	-	CASSQADSSYGYTF	TGTGCCAGCAGCCAAGCGGACAGCTCCTATGGCTACACCTTC
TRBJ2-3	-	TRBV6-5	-	CASGSSTDTQYF	TGTGCCAGCGGGAGTAGCACAGATACGCAGTATTTT
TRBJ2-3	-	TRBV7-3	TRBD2	CASSFRSGSGTDTQYF	TGTGCCAGCAGCTTCCGTAGCGGGAGCGGGACAGATACGCAGTATTTT
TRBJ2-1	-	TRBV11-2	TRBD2	CASRPGVSGRDEQFF	TGTGCCAGCAGACCCGGGGTTAGCGGGAGAGACGAGCAGTTCTTC
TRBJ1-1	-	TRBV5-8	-	CASSSPVTTWGTEAFF	TGTGCCAGCAGCTCCCCCGTGACTACTTGGGGCACTGAAGCTTTCTTT
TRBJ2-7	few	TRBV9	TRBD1	CASSNEQGANEQYF	TGTGCCAGCAGCAATGAACAGGGGGCCAACGAGCAGTACTTC